This T cell receptor (beta chain) was sequenced in a study of blood T cell repertoires in COVID-19. The overall study: From T cells, B-cell-depleted T cells, or PBMCs came the material, which was cDNA or gDNA.

The protocol was immunoSEQ multiplex PCR, while the TCRdb copy is restricted to in-frame clones and leaves out a portion. The sample consists of approximately 52,000 clones, 90% of them appearing once. The germline gives CDR1 MGHRA, CDR2 YSYEKL. The CDR3 extends over 15 amino acids. Trimming at V came to 4 bases and at J to 4 bases, leaving 6 bases not matched to a gene. The rearrangement links TRBV4-1 to TRBJ1-3; 8 bases are shared with TRBD1. The sample was peripheral blood. This receptor was taken from a human donor in a cohort sampled during active COVID-19. The CDR3 sequence: CASSPPRTGGNTIYF. CDR3 nucleotide sequence: TGCGCCAGCAGCCCTCCGAGGACAGGGGGAAACACCATATATTTT.